A selection of T cell receptor beta chains follows, all from one sample in a study of blood T cell repertoires in COVID-19. Using immunoSEQ multiplex PCR, the repertoire was profiled, and TCRdb retains in-frame clones only, with some absent. The sample lists over 200,000 clones, 70% to 90% occurring once. The material sequenced was peripheral blood. These receptors were obtained from a man younger than 40 with COVID-19, enrolled during active disease. Both conserved end residues are part of each CDR3. A D gene is named only where the DNA matches it firmly. Expanded clones get a size class; other rows say once, few or many, or leave the size out.

size	D	V	J	DNA	CDR3
-	TRBD1	TRBV6-5	TRBJ2-2	TGTGCCAGCAGTTTTCCGAGACCCCAGGGGGTCGGGGAGCTGTTTTTT	CASSFPRPQGVGELFF
-	TRBD1	TRBV6-2/TRBV6-3	TRBJ1-6	TGTGCCAGCAGTTACTCGAGTCGGACAGGGGGCGGTTCACCCCTCCACTTT	CASSYSSRTGGGSPLHF
-	-	TRBV27	TRBJ1-1	TGTGCCAGCAGGGAAGGGGGGGCTCAAACTGAAGCTTTCTTT	CASREGGAQTEAFF
-	-	TRBV6-5	TRBJ1-2	TGTGCCAGCAGTTACGCCGACAGGAATGGCTACACCTTC	CASSYADRNGYTF
-	-	TRBV11-3	TRBJ2-1	TGTGCCAGCAGCCCCAGGTCGGGTGGCGGGGCCAATGAGCAGTTCTTC	CASSPRSGGGANEQFF
-	-	TRBV5-4	TRBJ1-1	TGTGCCAGCATCCTAGGGGGAGGGTCCACTGAAGCTTTCTTT	CASILGGGSTEAFF
once	-	TRBV6-2/TRBV6-3	TRBJ1-1	TGTGCCAGCAGTTACTCTACAGGACGGCCTGAAGCTTTCTTT	CASSYSTGRPEAFF
-	-	TRBV7-2	TRBJ2-6	TGTGCCAGCAGCTTTGGTCTATCTGGGGCCAACGTCCTGACTTTC	CASSFGLSGANVLTF
-	TRBD1	TRBV2	TRBJ2-7	TGTGCCAGCAGACCGGGACAGGGCCTCTCCTACGAGCAGTACTTC	CASRPGQGLSYEQYF
-	TRBD1	TRBV2	TRBJ2-7	TGTGCCAGCAGATGGACAGGGCTTGCCTACGAGCAGTACTTC	CASRWTGLAYEQYF
-	-	TRBV5-4	TRBJ2-2	TGTGCCAGCAGCCCAATCAGGGCGAACACCGGGGAGCTGTTTTTT	CASSPIRANTGELFF
-	TRBD1	TRBV2	TRBJ1-6	TGTGCCAGCAGTGAGGGGACAGGGTATTCACCCCTCCACTTT	CASSEGTGYSPLHF
-	-	TRBV10-3	TRBJ2-1	TGTGCCATCAGTGCGGCGGGCCCGAGCTCCTACAATGAGCAGTTCTTC	CAISAAGPSSYNEQFF
-	-	TRBV7-8	TRBJ2-1	TGTGCCAGCAGCTTAGTCCCTCGGAGGGCCCCCTACAATGAGCAGTTCTTC	CASSLVPRRAPYNEQFF
-	TRBD1	TRBV18	TRBJ1-6	TGTGCCAGCTCATCCGCCGGACAGGGATTGACACCCCTCCACTTT	CASSSAGQGLTPLHF
-	-	TRBV10-3	TRBJ1-1	TGTGCCATCTCGGGGAACACTGAAGCTTTCTTT	CAISGNTEAFF